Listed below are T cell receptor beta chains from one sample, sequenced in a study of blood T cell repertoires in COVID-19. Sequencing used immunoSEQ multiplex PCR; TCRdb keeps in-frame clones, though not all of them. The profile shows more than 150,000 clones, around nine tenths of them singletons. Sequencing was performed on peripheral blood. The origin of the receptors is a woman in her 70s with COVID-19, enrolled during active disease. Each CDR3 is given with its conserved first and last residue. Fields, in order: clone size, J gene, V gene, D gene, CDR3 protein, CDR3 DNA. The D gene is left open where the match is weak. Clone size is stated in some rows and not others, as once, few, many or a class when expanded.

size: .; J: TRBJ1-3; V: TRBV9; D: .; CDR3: CASSPSLGFRNTIYF; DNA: TGTGCCAGCAGCCCCTCGCTCGGTTTCAGAAACACCATATATTTT
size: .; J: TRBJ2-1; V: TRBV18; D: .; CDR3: CASSPGRQSNEQFF; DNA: TGTGCCAGCTCACCTGGTCGACAGAGCAATGAGCAGTTCTTC
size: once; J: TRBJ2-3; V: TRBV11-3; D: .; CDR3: CASSLSTDKKYF; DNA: TGTGCCAGCAGTCTAAGTACAGACAAAAAGTATTTT
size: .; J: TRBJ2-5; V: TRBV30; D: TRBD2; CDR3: CARSHTTGLAGDPVPQETQYF; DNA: TGTGCCCGGAGCCATACCACGGGACTAGCGGGGGACCCTGTCCCACAAGAGACCCAGTACTTC
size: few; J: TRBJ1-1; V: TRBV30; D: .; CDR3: CAWSVQLNTEAFF; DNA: TGTGCCTGGAGTGTACAGTTGAACACTGAAGCTTTCTTT
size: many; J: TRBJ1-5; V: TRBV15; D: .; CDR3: CATSRKTDGNQPQHF; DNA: TGTGCCACCAGCAGAAAGACAGATGGCAATCAGCCCCAGCATTTT
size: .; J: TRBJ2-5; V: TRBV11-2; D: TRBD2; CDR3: CASTLLAGQYQETQYF; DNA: TGTGCCAGCACCCTTTTAGCGGGGCAGTACCAAGAGACCCAGTACTTC
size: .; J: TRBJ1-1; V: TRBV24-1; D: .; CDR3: CATSDLGAPNTEAFF; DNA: TGTGCCACCAGTGATTTAGGGGCGCCGAACACTGAAGCTTTCTTT
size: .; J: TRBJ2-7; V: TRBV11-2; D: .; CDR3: CASSPSRLEQYF; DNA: TGTGCCAGCAGCCCTAGCCGACTCGAGCAGTACTTC
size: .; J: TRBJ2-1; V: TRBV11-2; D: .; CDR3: CASSLEPETYNEQFF; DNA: TGTGCCAGCAGCTTAGAACCTGAGACCTACAATGAGCAGTTCTTC
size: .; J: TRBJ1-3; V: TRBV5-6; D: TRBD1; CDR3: CASSFLGTASGNTIYF; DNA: TGTGCCAGCAGCTTTCTCGGGACAGCCTCTGGAAACACCATATATTTT
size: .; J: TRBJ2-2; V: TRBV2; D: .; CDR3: CASSQRQYTGELFF; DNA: TGTGCCAGCAGTCAAAGACAGTACACCGGGGAGCTGTTTTTT
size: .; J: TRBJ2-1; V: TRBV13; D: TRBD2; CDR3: CASSLGLADLQRNEQFF; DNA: TGTGCCAGCAGCTTAGGGCTAGCGGATTTACAGCGAAATGAGCAGTTCTTC
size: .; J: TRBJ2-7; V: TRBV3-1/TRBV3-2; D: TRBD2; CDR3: CASNPGGLAEYEQYF; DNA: TGTGCCAGCAACCCGGGGGGACTAGCGGAATACGAGCAGTACTTC
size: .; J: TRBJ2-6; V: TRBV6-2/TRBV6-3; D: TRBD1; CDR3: CASSYRGPSGANVLTF; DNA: TGTGCCAGCAGTTACAGGGGGCCCTCTGGGGCCAACGTCCTGACTTTC
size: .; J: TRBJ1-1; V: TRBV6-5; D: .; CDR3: CASSLGGNTEAFF; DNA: TGTGCCAGCAGTTTGGGGGGGAACACTGAAGCTTTCTTT
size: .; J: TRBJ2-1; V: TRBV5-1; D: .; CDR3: CASSPETENEQFF; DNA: TGCGCCAGCAGCCCCGAGACTGAGAATGAGCAGTTCTTC
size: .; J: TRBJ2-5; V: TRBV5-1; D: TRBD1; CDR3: CASSEGQGPAETQYF; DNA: TGCGCCAGCAGCGAGGGACAGGGGCCCGCAGAGACCCAGTACTTC
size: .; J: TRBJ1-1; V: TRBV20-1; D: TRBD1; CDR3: CSASLNRGHTEAFF; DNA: TGCAGTGCAAGTCTCAACAGGGGTCACACTGAAGCTTTCTTT
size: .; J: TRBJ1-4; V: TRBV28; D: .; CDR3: CASSRATNEKLFF; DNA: TGTGCCAGCAGTCGTGCAACTAATGAAAAACTGTTTTTT
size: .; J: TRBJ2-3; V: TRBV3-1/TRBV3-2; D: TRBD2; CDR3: CASSQDFTSGSTDTQYF; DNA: TGTGCCAGCAGCCAAGATTTCACTAGCGGGAGCACAGATACGCAGTATTTT
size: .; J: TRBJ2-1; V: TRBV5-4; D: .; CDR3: CASSAEATLPYNEQFF; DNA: TGTGCCAGCAGCGCCGAGGCAACCCTACCCTACAATGAGCAGTTCTTC
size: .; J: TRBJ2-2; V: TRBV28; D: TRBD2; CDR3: CASSFLAAQTTGELFF; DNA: TGTGCCAGCAGTTTCCTAGCGGCACAGACCACCGGGGAGCTGTTTTTT
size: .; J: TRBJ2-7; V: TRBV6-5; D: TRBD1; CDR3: CASSYSRQGEYEQYF; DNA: TGTGCCAGCAGTTACTCGAGACAGGGGGAGTACGAGCAGTACTTC
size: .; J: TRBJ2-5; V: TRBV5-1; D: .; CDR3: CASIGGVPGETQYF; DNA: TGCGCCAGCATTGGAGGGGTTCCGGGTGAGACCCAGTACTTC
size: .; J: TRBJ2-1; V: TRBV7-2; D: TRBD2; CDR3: CASSPPTSSEQFF; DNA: TGTGCCAGCAGCCCCCCGACTAGCAGTGAGCAGTTCTTC
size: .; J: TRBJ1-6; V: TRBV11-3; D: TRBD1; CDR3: CASSTLPGTGKSPLHF; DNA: TGTGCCAGCAGCACTCTACCCGGGACAGGGAAATCACCCCTCCACTTT
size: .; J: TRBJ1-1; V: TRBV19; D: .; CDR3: CASSIEGGRITEAFF; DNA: TGTGCCAGTAGTATAGAGGGAGGGCGGATCACTGAAGCTTTCTTT
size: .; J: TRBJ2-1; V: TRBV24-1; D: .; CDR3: CATSDQQGVDYNEQFF; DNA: TGTGCCACCAGTGATCAACAGGGAGTCGACTACAATGAGCAGTTCTTC
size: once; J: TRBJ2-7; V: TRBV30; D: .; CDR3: CAYSRGSSYEQYF; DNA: TGTGCCTATTCCAGAGGGAGCTCCTACGAGCAGTACTTC
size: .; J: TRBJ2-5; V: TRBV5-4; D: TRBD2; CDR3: CASSNPSGQETQYF; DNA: TGTGCCAGCAGCAACCCTAGCGGCCAAGAGACCCAGTACTTC
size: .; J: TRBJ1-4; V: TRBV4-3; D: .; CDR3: CASSQDLNTGEKLFF; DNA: TGCGCCAGCAGCCAAGATCTAAACACCGGGGAAAAACTGTTTTTT
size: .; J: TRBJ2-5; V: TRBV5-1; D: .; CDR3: CASSFRDKETQYF; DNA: TGCGCCAGCAGCTTCAGGGATAAAGAGACCCAGTACTTC
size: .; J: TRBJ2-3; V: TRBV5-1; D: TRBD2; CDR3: CASSSSGRTSTDTQYF; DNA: TGCGCCAGCAGCTCAAGCGGGAGGACTAGCACAGATACGCAGTATTTT
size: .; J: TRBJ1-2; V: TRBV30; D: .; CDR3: CAWRMTVNYGYTF; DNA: TGTGCCTGGCGAATGACAGTGAACTATGGCTACACCTTC
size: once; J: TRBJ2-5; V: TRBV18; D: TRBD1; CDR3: CASSPRTGGGETQYF; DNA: TGTGCCAGCTCACCACGGACAGGGGGCGGAGAGACCCAGTACTTC
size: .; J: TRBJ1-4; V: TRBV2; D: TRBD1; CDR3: CASTTGRWGKLFF; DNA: TGTGCCAGCACGACAGGGCGCTGGGGAAAACTGTTTTTT
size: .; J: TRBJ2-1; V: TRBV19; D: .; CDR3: CASSIGAGGYNEQFF; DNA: TGTGCCAGTAGTATAGGGGCAGGGGGGTACAATGAGCAGTTCTTC
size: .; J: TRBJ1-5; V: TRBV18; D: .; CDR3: CASTPGGNQPQHF; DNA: TGTGCCAGCACACCGGGGGGGAATCAGCCCCAGCATTTT
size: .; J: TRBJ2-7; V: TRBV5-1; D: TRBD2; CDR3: CASSSGLAGVDEQYF; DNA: TGCGCCAGCAGCTCTGGACTAGCGGGAGTAGACGAGCAGTACTTC
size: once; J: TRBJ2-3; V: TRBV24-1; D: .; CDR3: CATSDRVPDTQYF; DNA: TGTGCCACCAGTGACAGGGTCCCAGATACGCAGTATTTT
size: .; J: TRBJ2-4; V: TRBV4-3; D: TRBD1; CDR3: CASSQQGAGNIQYF; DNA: TGCGCCAGCAGCCAACAGGGGGCTGGAAACATTCAGTACTTC
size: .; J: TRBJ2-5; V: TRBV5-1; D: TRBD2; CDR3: CASSLKLAGEETQYF; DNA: TGCGCCAGCAGCCTTAAACTAGCGGGAGAAGAGACCCAGTACTTC
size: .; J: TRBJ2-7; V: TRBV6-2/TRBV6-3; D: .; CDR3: CASSLPLRGEQYF; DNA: TGTGCCAGCAGCCTCCCTCTACGGGGCGAGCAGTACTTC
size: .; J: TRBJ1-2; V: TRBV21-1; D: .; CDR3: CASSETDPNYGYTF; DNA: TGTGCCAGCAGCGAAACAGACCCTAACTATGGCTACACCTTC
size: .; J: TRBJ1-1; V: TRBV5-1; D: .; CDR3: CASSLVTGTGTEAFF; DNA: TGCGCCAGCAGCTTAGTGACAGGTACTGGCACTGAAGCTTTCTTT
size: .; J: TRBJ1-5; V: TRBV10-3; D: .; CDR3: CAISESTGGGNQPQHF; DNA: TGTGCCATCAGTGAGTCTACGGGGGGGGGCAATCAGCCCCAGCATTTT
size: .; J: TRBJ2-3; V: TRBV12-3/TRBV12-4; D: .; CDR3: CASSNRDSLSQYF; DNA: TGTGCCAGCAGCAACCGGGACTCTCTCTCGCAGTATTTT
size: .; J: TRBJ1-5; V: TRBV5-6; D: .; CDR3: CASSLGWQGQPQHF; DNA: TGTGCCAGCAGCTTGGGTTGGCAGGGACAGCCCCAGCATTTT
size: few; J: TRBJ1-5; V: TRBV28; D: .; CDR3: CASSIVEKPQHF; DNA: TGTGCCAGCAGCATAGTTGAGAAGCCCCAGCATTTT
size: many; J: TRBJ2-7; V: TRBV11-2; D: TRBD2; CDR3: CASSLTGGEQYF; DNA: TGTGCCAGCAGCTTAACGGGGGGCGAGCAGTACTTC
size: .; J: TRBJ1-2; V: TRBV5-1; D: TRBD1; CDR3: CASSLSARDRENYGYTF; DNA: TGCGCCAGCAGCTTGTCGGCGAGAGACAGGGAGAACTATGGCTACACCTTC
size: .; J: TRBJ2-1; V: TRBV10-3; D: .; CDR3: CAISGTEREQFF; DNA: TGTGCCATCAGTGGGACAGAAAGGGAGCAGTTCTTC
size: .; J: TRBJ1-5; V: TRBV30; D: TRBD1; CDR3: CAWSVTGVRQPQHF; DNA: TGTGCCTGGAGTGTAACAGGGGTACGCCAGCCCCAGCATTTT